The 27 T cell receptor beta chains listed next were all sequenced from one sample in a study of CD8 T cells in Susac syndrome. Random hexamers were used to reverse transcribe an amount of about 0.45 to 1 ug RNA. TCRdb re-analysed the immunoSEQ multiplex PCR reads in MiXCR, keeping a single row per CDR3 protein. The sample yields approximately 100,000 distinct CDR3 sequences, around nine tenths seen once. The sequencing sample was made of CD4+ T cells from PBMCs. The receptor source for this set is a human donor in good health.

The chain has TRBV19 and TRBJ1-3; no reliable D call. Germline lookup yields CDR1 LNHDA and CDR2 SQIVND (reference sequence). The V and J ends lost 7 bases and 4 bases respectively, with 17 bases between them. The CDR3 is made up of 15 amino acids. This CDR3 reads CASTLAFMGGNTIYF. As DNA, the CDR3 is TGTGCCAGTACCCTGGCCTTCATGGGCGGAAACACCATATATTTT.

The chain combines TRBV3-1 with TRBJ2-2; 14 nucleotides match TRBD2. Germline V gene lookup returns CDR1 LGHDT and CDR2 YNNKEL (reference sequence). CDR3 length: 16 residues. Unmatched junction bases numbered 4, after V lost 4 bases and J lost 6 bases. The CDR3 spells CASSRGLAGGAGELFF. CDR3 DNA sequence: TGTGCCAGCAGCCGTGGACTAGCGGGAGGCGCCGGGGAGCTGTTTTTT. Full variable domain (rest looked up from reference TRBV3-1 and TRBJ2-2): DTAVSQTPKYLVTQMGNDKSIKCEQNLGHDTMYWYKQDSKKFLKIMFSYNNKELIINETVPNRFSPKSPDKAHLNLHINSLELGDSAVYFCASSRGLAGGAGELFFGEGSRLTVL.

The gene calls are TRBV6-2 or TRBV6-3 and TRBJ1-5; D is undetermined. Trimming shortened V by 4 bases and J by 1 base, and 14 bases separated the two germline ends. This CDR3 contains 16 residues. CDR1 is MNHEY, CDR2 SVGEGT, per germline. CDR3 DNA: TGTGCCAGCAGTTCCCGGGTCAGCTCCAGCAATCAGCCCCAGCATTTT. It specifies CASSSRVSSSNQPQHF.

The rearrangement joins TRBV7-9 to TRBJ2-6; D gene uncertain. The CDR3 extends over 15 amino acids. V was cut by 4 bases and J by 0 bases, with 7 bases left in between. From germline, CDR1 is SEHNR and CDR2 FQNEAQ (reference sequence). CDR3 region: CASSSIISGANVLTF. For the CDR3, the DNA is TGTGCCAGCAGCTCAATTATCTCTGGGGCCAACGTCCTGACTTTC.

This chain uses TRBV7-6 with TRBJ2-7, with D uncertain. Germline values: CDR1 SGHVS, CDR2 FNYEAQ. There are 14 residues in the CDR3. Trimming pared 1 base from V and 2 bases from J, leaving 9 bases between. The CDR3 reads CASSLEESTYEQYF. CDR3 DNA sequence: TGTGCCAGCAGCTTAGAAGAGTCAACCTACGAGCAGTACTTC.

V and J are TRBV20-1 and TRBJ1-6; 7 nucleotides line up with TRBD1. Germline V gives CDR1 DFQATT, CDR2 SNEGSKA (reference sequence). This CDR3 spans 14 amino acids. Trimming cost V 5 bases and J 0 bases; bases outside gene matches: 1. For the CDR3, the DNA is TGCAGTGCTCGGGACAGCTCCTATAATTCACCCCTCCACTTT. Protein sequence: CSARDSSYNSPLHF.

The chain combines TRBV20-1 with TRBJ1-1; D is perhaps TRBD1 (5 bases). The CDR3 length is 15 residues. The V and J ends lost 0 bases and 2 bases respectively, with 13 bases between them. Germline CDR1 and CDR2: DFQATT and SNEGSKA (reference sequence). The CDR3 coding sequence is TGCAGTGCTAGAGATGTAGGGACGGCCAACACTGAAGCTTTCTTT. The encoded protein is CSARDVGTANTEAFF.

The chain uses TRBV18 and TRBJ2-5, with a weak D call TRBD1 (5 bases). The CDR3 is made up of 13 amino acids. V was cut by 6 bases and J by 9 bases, with 17 bases left in between. Germline CDR1 reads KGHSH; CDR2 reads LQKENI. Written as DNA, the CDR3 is TGTGCCAGCTCCCGGGCGGTGGCAGGGTCCCAGTACTTC. Residues: CASSRAVAGSQYF.

J is TRBJ2-2 and V is TRBV6-6; D remains unclear. CDR1 is MNHNY and CDR2 is SVGAGI in the germline V gene (reference sequence). Trimming shortened V by 2 bases and J by 2 bases, and 9 bases separated the two germline ends. CDR3 length: 15 residues. CDR3 DNA: TGTGCCAGCAGTTACCCTCAAGCTAACACCGGGGAGCTGTTTTTT. It translates to CASSYPQANTGELFF.

The chain carries TRBV5-4 and TRBJ2-5; D call uncertain. Germline-derived CDR1 and CDR2 are SGHNT and YYREEE (reference sequence). V lost 0 bases and J 5 bases, leaving 11 bases between the germline ends. There are 14 residues in the CDR3. CDR3 protein: CASSLARNRETQYF. DNA of the CDR3: TGTGCCAGCAGCTTGGCTAGAAATAGGGAGACCCAGTACTTC.

The chain employs TRBV29-1 and TRBJ2-1; no firm D call. The germline V and J ends were trimmed by 4 bases and 6 bases, with 13 bases remaining between them. The CDR3 is 13 residues long. Per germline, CDR1 SQVTM and CDR2 ANQGSEA. For the CDR3, the DNA is TGCAGCGTTGCCGCATTCATAGGCAATGAGCAGTTCTTC. Protein product: CSVAAFIGNEQFF.

The chain carries TRBV6-5 and TRBJ2-1; D might be TRBD1 or TRBD2, each matching 5 bases. V lost 2 bases, J lost 7 bases, and 18 bases lay in between. CDR3 length: 16 residues. Germline-derived CDR1 and CDR2 are MNHEY and SVGAGI. The CDR3 reads CASSYRRGPSGNEQFF. For the CDR3, the DNA is TGTGCCAGCAGTTACCGTCGGGGACCTTCCGGGAATGAGCAGTTCTTC.

The chain combines TRBV15 with TRBJ2-1; TRBD2 agrees at 8 bases. The CDR3 is 15 residues long. Germline CDR1 LNHNV, CDR2 YYDKDF (reference sequence). With V trimmed by 5 bases and J by 4 bases, 7 bases remained unmatched. CDR3 in amino acids: CATSPTGRGYNEQFF. For the CDR3, the DNA is TGTGCCACCAGCCCCACCGGGAGGGGGTACAATGAGCAGTTCTTC.

The rearrangement uses TRBV7-2 and TRBJ2-2, with TRBD2 matching over 13 bases. This CDR3 region has 18 residues. The V gene end was trimmed by 5 bases and the J gene end by 1 base; junction bases not matched to a gene: 7. CDR1 and CDR2 from the germline V gene are SGHTA and FQGNSA. This CDR3 reads CASSPRTSGGLNTGELFF. DNA of the CDR3: TGTGCCAGCAGCCCGCGGACTAGCGGGGGCTTGAACACCGGGGAGCTGTTTTTT. The entire variable domain, with the rest obtained from reference TRBV7-2 and TRBJ2-2, is as follows: GAGVSQSPSNKVTEKGKDVELRCDPISGHTALYWYRQSLGQGLEFLIYFQGNSAPDKSGLPSDRFSAERTGGSVSTLTIQRTQQEDSAVYLCASSPRTSGGLNTGELFFGEGSRLTVL.

This clonotype is a singleton in its sample. The V and J genes are TRBV4-2 and TRBJ2-5, with 8 bases aligning to TRBD2. The CDR3 covers 17 residues. The germline CDR1 and CDR2 sequences are LGHNA and YNFKEQ. The J segment lost 2 bases and the V segment lost 3 bases, leaving 11 bases of the junction unmatched. The chain's CDR3 is CASSQSSGAGEQETQYF. The CDR3 DNA follows: TGTGCCAGCAGCCAGTCATCAGGAGCGGGGGAGCAAGAGACCCAGTACTTC.

In its sample, this clonotype was seen once. This chain joins TRBV5-6 and TRBJ1-5; the match to TRBD1 covers 10 bases. V was clipped by 4 bases and J by 6 bases; unmatched bases: 13. The CDR3 runs to 17 residues. The germline V gene encodes CDR1 SGHDT and CDR2 YYEEEE. The DNA for the CDR3 is TGTGCCAGCAGCCGCCGACATGGGACAGGGGCAGGTCAGCCCCAGCATTTT. Translation gives CASSRRHGTGAGQPQHF.

J is TRBJ1-1 and V is TRBV20-1, with 7 bases that match TRBD1. In germline, CDR1 is DFQATT, CDR2 SNEGSKA (reference sequence). The CDR3 is 14 residues long. Losses at the gene ends were 1 base for V and 3 bases for J; bases not matched to a gene: 5. The CDR3 DNA is TGCAGTGCTAGAGGCCCGGACAGGTACACTGAAGCTTTCTTT. This encodes CSARGPDRYTEAFF.

The chain couples TRBV19 to TRBJ1-1; D perhaps matches TRBD1 (5 bases). Germline assignment: CDR1 LNHDA and CDR2 SQIVND (reference sequence). The CDR3 spans 15 residues. The V and J ends lost 5 bases and 4 bases respectively, with 17 bases between them. CDR3 sequence reads: CASSLGRASGTEAFF. The CDR3 coding sequence is TGTGCCAGTAGTTTGGGACGGGCGTCGGGCACTGAAGCTTTCTTT.

The chain has TRBV5-4 and TRBJ2-3; 8 positions agree with TRBD1. This CDR3 spans 16 amino acids. Germline trimming cut 0 bases from V and 1 base from J; bases unmatched to any gene: 4. CDR1 and CDR2 (germline): SGHNT, YYREEE (reference sequence). The CDR3 DNA follows: TGTGCCAGCAGCTTGGGGCTGGACAGGGGCACAGATACGCAGTATTTT. Its translation is CASSLGLDRGTDTQYF.

The chain links TRBV15 to TRBJ2-3; D unclear. The germline V and J ends were trimmed by 0 bases and 3 bases, with 4 bases remaining between them. The CDR3 runs 13 residues. Germline V gene sequence: CDR1 LNHNV, CDR2 YYDKDF (reference sequence). CDR3 in DNA: TGTGCCACCAGCAGAGAACCTACAGATACGCAGTATTTT. This encodes CATSREPTDTQYF.

The table lists this clonotype with a count of one. The rearrangement links TRBV5-1 to TRBJ2-5; 12 bases are shared with TRBD1. With 6 bases clipped from V and 4 bases from J, the junction kept 10 bases outside the gene matches. Per germline, CDR1 SGHRS and CDR2 YFSETQ. This CDR3 has 16 residues. CDR3 nucleotide sequence: TGCGCCAGCAAGGGGACAGGGGGCGCAGTCCGAGAGACCCAGTACTTC. Its translation: CASKGTGGAVRETQYF.

The chain carries TRBV7-2 and TRBJ1-2; 9 positions agree with TRBD1. The CDR3 has 15 residues. V lost 2 bases to trimming and J lost 7 bases; unmatched junction nucleotides: 8. The germline V gene has CDR1 SGHTA and CDR2 FQGNSA. The CDR3 region is CASSLSGQGSGGYTF. The CDR3 coding sequence is TGTGCCAGCAGCTTAAGCGGACAGGGGTCTGGTGGCTACACCTTC.

The CDR3 DNA sequence: TGTGCCAGCAGCCACCCAGGACTAGCGGGGTTCTACGAGCAGTACTTC. Protein sequence: CASSHPGLAGFYEQYF. The gene calls are TRBV3-1 and TRBJ2-7, with 12 bases that match TRBD2. The germline V gene encodes CDR1 LGHDT and CDR2 YNNKEL (reference sequence). CDR3 length: 16 amino acids. The ends lost 3 bases at V and 3 bases at J; junction bases unmatched: 6.

V usage is TRBV6-1 and J usage is TRBJ1-1; no clear D gene. Per germline, CDR1 MNHNS and CDR2 SASEGT. Trimming left V 4 bases short and J 0 bases short, with 9 bases between. The CDR3 has 14 amino acids. The CDR3 DNA sequence: TGTGCCAGCAGTGGGTATTGGGTGAACACTGAAGCTTTCTTT. This codes for CASSGYWVNTEAFF.

This clonotype was detected once. The V call is TRBV3-1, the J call TRBJ1-2, with D possibly TRBD1 on 5 matching bases. V was trimmed by 3 bases and J by 4 bases, leaving 18 bases between them. The CDR3 is 16 residues long. Germline V gives CDR1 LGHDT, CDR2 YNNKEL (reference sequence). CDR3 protein: CASSQRDSFPTYGYTF. In DNA, the CDR3 is TGTGCCAGCAGCCAGAGAGACAGTTTTCCGACCTATGGCTACACCTTC.

The chain links TRBV7-9 to TRBJ2-1, with 9 positions matching TRBD2. V was pared by 6 bases and J by 6 bases, with 9 bases of the junction left unmatched. CDR3 length equals 15 residues. Germline CDR1 is SEHNR and CDR2 is FQNEAQ (reference sequence). The CDR3 sequence: CASSYSGGTSNEQFF. The CDR3 DNA sequence: TGTGCCAGCAGTTATAGCGGGGGAACAAGCAATGAGCAGTTCTTC.

The chain links TRBV2 to TRBJ1-1, with a possible D match to TRBD1 (5 bases). This CDR3 comprises 14 residues. V was pared by 8 bases and J by 5 bases, with 18 bases between. The germline V gene encodes CDR1 SNHLY and CDR2 FYNNEI. The CDR3 reads CASPAGPRGTEAFF. CDR3 DNA: TGTGCCAGCCCTGCGGGGCCTCGGGGGACTGAAGCTTTCTTT.